This TCR beta chain was captured in a study of T cell responses to AZD1222 COVID-19 vaccine. Whole-study results and caveats: Vaccine-associated CD4 TCRs ranged over spike, dominating at 160-218 and 743-854. Clonal diversity was possibly underestimated, and the donors were mostly white British, with more females. The number of AZD1222 recipients seropositive at baseline was only five or six. Without day 14 samples, only post-peak T cell repertoires were studied.

CDR1 SNHLY and CDR2 FYNNEI come from the germline V gene. V was shortened by 4 bases and J by 2 bases, with 12 bases between the two germline ends. CDR3 length equals 15 residues. About this clone itself: Its antigen is unknown.

TCRdb's table, derived via immunoSEQ multiplex PCR, lists solely in-frame clones and lacks some. The table lists about 78,000 clones, approximately 85% of them singletons. The sequencing here drew on peripheral blood, taken on day 0 of MenACWY control vaccination. This chain links TRBV2 with TRBJ2-1; perhaps TRBD2 as D (6 bases). This receptor was identified in an adult in good health. The CDR3 sequence is CASSVRRGAYNEQFF. The CDR3 DNA reads TGTGCCAGCAGTGTAAGGCGGGGTGCCTACAATGAGCAGTTCTTC.